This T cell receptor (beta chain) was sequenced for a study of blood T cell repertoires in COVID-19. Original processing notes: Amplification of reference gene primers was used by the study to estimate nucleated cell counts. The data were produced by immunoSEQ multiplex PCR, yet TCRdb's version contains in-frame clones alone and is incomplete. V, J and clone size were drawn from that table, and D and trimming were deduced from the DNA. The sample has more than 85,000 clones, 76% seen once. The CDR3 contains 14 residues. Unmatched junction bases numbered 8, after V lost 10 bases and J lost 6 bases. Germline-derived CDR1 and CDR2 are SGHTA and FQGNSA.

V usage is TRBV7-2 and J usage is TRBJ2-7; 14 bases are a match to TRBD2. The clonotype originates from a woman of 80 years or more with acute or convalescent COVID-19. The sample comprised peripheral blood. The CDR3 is CATGLAGAMTEQYF. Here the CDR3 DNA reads TGTGCCACGGGACTAGCGGGAGCTATGACCGAGCAGTACTTC.